The T cell receptor beta chain under discussion was sequenced for a study of OX40 agonist ivuxolimab in advanced cancers. Study-wide background: Dose-escalation subjects each had hepatocellular carcinoma, melanoma, renal cell or head and neck cancer. Participants averaged roughly 60 years of age (range roughly 23 to 90) and were around 80% male.

Sequenced by immunoSEQ multiplex PCR; TCRdb stores in-frame clones only, minus some. Seen here are 82,000 or so clones, more than 80% observed once, and the top ten hold about 2.3%. The CDR3 spans 13 residues. The germline V gene encodes CDR1 SGHNT and CDR2 YYREEE (reference sequence). V lost 3 bases and J 7 bases, leaving 14 bases between the germline ends. The genes are TRBV5-4 and TRBJ2-7; no firm D call. This clonotype was obtained from an adult with an advanced solid tumor such as melanoma, head and neck, liver or kidney cancer. The specimen was CD4+ or CD8+ T cells sorted from blood, collected in a trial of the OX40 agonist ivuxolimab. CDR3 in DNA: TGTGCCAGCAGCTGGGCCGGTGTAGGAGAGCAGTACTTC. Translating gives CASSWAGVGEQYF.